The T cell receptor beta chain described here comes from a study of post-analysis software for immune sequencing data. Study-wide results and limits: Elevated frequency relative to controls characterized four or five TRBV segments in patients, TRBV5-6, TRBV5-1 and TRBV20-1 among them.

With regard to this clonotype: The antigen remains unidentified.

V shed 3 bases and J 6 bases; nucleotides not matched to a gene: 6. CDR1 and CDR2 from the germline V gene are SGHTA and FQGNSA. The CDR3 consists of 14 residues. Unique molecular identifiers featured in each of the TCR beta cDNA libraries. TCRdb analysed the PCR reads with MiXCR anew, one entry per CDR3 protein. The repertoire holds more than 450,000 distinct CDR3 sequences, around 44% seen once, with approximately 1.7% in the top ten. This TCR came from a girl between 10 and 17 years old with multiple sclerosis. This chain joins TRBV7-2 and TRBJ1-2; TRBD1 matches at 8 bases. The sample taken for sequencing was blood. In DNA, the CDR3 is TGTGCCAGCAGCTTCGTCTTACAGGGGGATGGCTACACCTTC. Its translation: CASSFVLQGDGYTF.